The entry that follows covers one TCR beta chain sequence. Amplification targeted TCR beta CDR3 regions from RNA transcripts. TCR CDR3 regions were first amplified by RT-PCR with HTBI primers. TCRdb ran MiXCR on the multiplex PCR reads and lists one entry per CDR3 protein. The sample has more than 35,000 distinct CDR3 sequences, approximately 50% seen once. This specimen comes from a study of T cells in Graves' hyperthyroidism and ophthalmopathy. Diagnostic assessment was based on clinical symptoms, serum thyroxine and TRAb, thyroid ultrasound and orbital computed tomography. CDR1 and CDR2 from the germline V gene are DFQATT and SNEGSKA (reference sequence). This CDR3 contains 14 residues. Trimming stripped 3 bases from V and 4 bases from J, with 13 bases between.

The TCR originated in a woman between 50 and 59 years old with Graves' hyperthyroidism. The chain carries TRBV20-1 and TRBJ1-5; weak D call: TRBD1 (6 bases). Sequenced: peripheral blood or thyroid tissue (not recorded which). CDR3 residues: CSASGGAVNQPQHF. CDR3 nucleotides: TGCAGTGCTAGCGGGGGGGCGGTTAATCAGCCCCAGCATTTT.